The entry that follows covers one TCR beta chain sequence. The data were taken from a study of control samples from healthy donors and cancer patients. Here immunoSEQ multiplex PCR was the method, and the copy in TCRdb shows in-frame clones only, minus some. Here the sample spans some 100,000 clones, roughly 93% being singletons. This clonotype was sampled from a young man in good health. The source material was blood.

The CDR3 coding sequence is TGTGCCAGCAGTGAAGGTTTGCACCTAGCAGCTTTCTTT. The encoded protein is CASSEGLHLAAFF. V usage is TRBV6-1 and J usage is TRBJ1-1, with unresolved D. The germline CDR1 and CDR2 sequences are MNHNS and SASEGT. V was clipped by 1 base and J by 10 bases, with 13 bases between them. This CDR3 comprises 13 residues.